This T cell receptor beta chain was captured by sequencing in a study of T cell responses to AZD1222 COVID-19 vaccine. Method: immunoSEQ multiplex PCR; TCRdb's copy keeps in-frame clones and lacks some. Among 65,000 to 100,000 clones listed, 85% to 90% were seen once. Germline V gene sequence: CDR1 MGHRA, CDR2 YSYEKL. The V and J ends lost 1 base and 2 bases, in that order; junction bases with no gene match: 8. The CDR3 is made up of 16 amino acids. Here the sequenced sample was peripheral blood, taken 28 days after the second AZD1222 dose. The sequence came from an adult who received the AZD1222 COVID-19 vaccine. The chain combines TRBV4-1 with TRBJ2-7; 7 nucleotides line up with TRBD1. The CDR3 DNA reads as TGCGCCAGCAGCCAAGTGGTGACAGGGAAACCCTACGAGCAGTACTTC. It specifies CASSQVVTGKPYEQYF.